This TCR beta chain is from a study of T-cell memory formation after mild COVID-19 listed by TCRdb under 2021. Turning to the overall study: TCR sequence clusters from the two donors were largely donor specific. Longitudinal TCRalpha and TCRbeta repertoire sequencing tracked T-cell clones expanding and contracting after mild COVID-19 in a couple of donors. The cohort comprised two young, previously healthy adult volunteers, one female and one male. Summary of the overall study and its limitations: Only a couple of mild cases were covered by the study, and larger cohorts that include severe cases with pre-infection samples were considered necessary. Some responding clones were found in pre-infection memory, which suggests that pre-existing cross-reactive memory T cells took part in the SARS-CoV-2 response. Clones that contracted from day 15 to 85 showed balanced CD4/CD8 phenotypes, whereas a second wave of clones that expanded from day 15 to 37 leaned towards CD4+. Contracting CD4+ clones appeared mostly in the CM and EM memory subsets, whereas CD8+ clones were enriched in EMRA. Whether the second-wave clones peaking on day 37 were SARS-CoV-2 specific was not confirmed.

Ficoll-Paque density gradient centrifugation was the method used to isolate PBMCs. The listed sequencing device is Illumina NovaSeq 6000. cDNA libraries for TCRalpha and TCRbeta were prepared by 5'RACE using constant-segment primers, with sample barcodes and unique molecular identifiers added. Trizol reagent was used to extract RNA from every sample. The libraries were amplified in two PCR steps, and the second step added a second sample barcode and Illumina TruSeq adapters. Libraries were sequenced on an Illumina NovaSeq with 2 x 150 bp paired-end reads. Per the original workflow: The reads were demultiplexed and collapsed into UMI-guided consensus sequences using migec v1.2.7. With mixcr v2.1.11, UMI consensuses were aligned to TRA and TRB V and J templates and assembled into clonotypes. A clonotype was counted as expanded or contracted only when both edgeR and NoisET called the clonotype significant, with the noise models trained on biological replicates. For edgeR calls, the cutoffs were a false discovery rate-adjusted p below 0.01 and a log2 fold-change threshold of 1. As an exploratory analysis of dynamics, max-normalized trajectories of the 1000 most abundant clonotypes were examined by PCA with hierarchical clustering. The CD4 or CD8 phenotype of responding clones was assigned using the separately sequenced CD4+ and CD8+ repertoires. TCRdb applied fastp at Q25 and MiXCR to the public reads, then kept only in-frame beta chains. For every CDR3 protein sequence, its rows merge into one entry that carries the most common genes and DNA. TCRdb's processing, not the authors', yielded these V and J calls. This sample is represented by 250,000 to 350,000 distinct CDR3 sequences; approximately 19% of them were singletons. The ten largest account for about 21% of the sample.

The CDR3 holds 16 amino acids from the cysteine to the phenylalanine. The only DNA kept is the CDR3, 48 bases in frame from the first base. Clipping removes 3 bases from V and 5 bases from J, with 4 as the unmatched junction base count. Sequences LGHNA (CDR1) and YSLEER (CDR2) are obtained from the germline V gene. About this clonotype itself: The target of this receptor is not known. No much larger clonotype is one base removed from it; base qualities were not supplied.

This sequence originates from a man in his late teens or twenties who had mild COVID-19 (a few samples of this study predate the infection). The sample titles of this study are shuffled in the database, so cell type and time point are left out; the donor was told from shared clones. The chain uses TRBV4-3 and TRBJ2-2; 12 bases in the middle match TRBD2. The source material was PBMCs or a T cell subset sorted from them (not recorded which). The CDR3 protein sequence reads: CASSQALAGGTGELFF. The DNA reads as follows: TGCGCCAGCAGCCAGGCCCTAGCGGGGGGGACCGGGGAGCTGTTTTTT.